The 9 T cell receptor beta chains below were found in one sample sequenced in a study of blood T cell repertoires in COVID-19. Assay: immunoSEQ multiplex PCR; the TCRdb copy retains only in-frame clones and omits some. This sample yields about 200,000 clones, of which around four fifths are seen a single time; around 26% belongs to the top ten. Specimen: peripheral blood. The receptors stem from a man aged 35 to 55 with acute or convalescent COVID-19.

The chain employs TRBV18 and TRBJ2-7; D is undetermined. The V gene lost 5 bases and the J gene lost 0 bases, with 8 bases spanning the gap. Looked up from germline, CDR1 is KGHSH and CDR2 is LQKENI. There are 13 residues in the CDR3. CDR3 region: CASSGGSSYEQYF. As DNA, the CDR3 is TGTGCCAGCTCAGGTGGTAGCTCCTACGAGCAGTACTTC.

V gene TRBV19 combines with J gene TRBJ2-3, with TRBD1 identical over 12 bases. CDR1 and CDR2 (germline): LNHDA, SQIVND (reference sequence). CDR3 size: 16 residues. The V gene end was trimmed by 1 base and the J gene end by 4 bases; junction bases not matched to a gene: 3. This chain's CDR3 is CASSIGGTGGADTQYF. DNA for the CDR3: TGTGCCAGTAGTATAGGGGGGACAGGGGGCGCAGATACGCAGTATTTT.

The genes are TRBV5-1 and TRBJ2-1, with 7 nucleotides matching TRBD2. The V gene's germline CDR1 is SGHRS and CDR2 YFSETQ. The CDR3 runs 14 residues. V lost 0 bases, J lost 6 bases, and 3 bases stayed unmatched. CDR3 in amino acids: CASSLGEGFNEQFF. The CDR3 DNA reads as TGCGCCAGCAGCTTGGGGGAGGGATTCAATGAGCAGTTCTTC.

The gene calls are TRBV19 and TRBJ1-1; D gene unclear. CDR1 is LNHDA, CDR2 SQIVND, per germline (reference sequence). The CDR3 length is 15 residues. Trimming took 11 bases from V and 4 from J, leaving 23 bases between them. The DNA of the CDR3 is TGTGCCGGAGCCGACGTGGGGAGAGGAAGCACTGAAGCTTTCTTT. Amino acid sequence: CAGADVGRGSTEAFF. The whole variable domain, filled in from reference TRBV19 and TRBJ1-1, reads DGGITQSPKYLFRKEGQNVTLSCEQNLNHDAMYWYRQDPGQGLRLIYYSQIVNDFQKGDIAEGYSVSREKKESFPLTVTSAQKNPTAFYLCAGADVGRGSTEAFFGQGTRLTVV.

This chain joins TRBV7-9 and TRBJ1-1; 7 bases line up with TRBD1. From germline, CDR1 is SEHNR and CDR2 FQNEAQ (reference sequence). V lost 5 bases and J lost 2; bases outside the gene matches: 11. This CDR3 contains 16 residues. The CDR3 loop is CASSPPGGGINTEAFF. CDR3 nucleotides: TGTGCCAGCAGCCCTCCTGGAGGGGGCATAAACACTGAAGCTTTCTTT.

The rearrangement links TRBV7-8 to TRBJ2-5, with unresolved D. CDR3 length: 13 residues. V was trimmed by 0 bases and J by 5 bases, leaving 7 bases between them. CDR1 is SGHVS and CDR2 is FQNEAQ in the germline V gene. The DNA of the CDR3 is TGTGCCAGCAGCTTAGCCCTCCGGGAGACCCAGTACTTC. Amino acid sequence: CASSLALRETQYF. Full variable domain (missing parts from reference TRBV7-8 and TRBJ2-5): GAGVSQSPRYKVAKRGQDVALRCDPISGHVSLFWYQQALGQGPEFLTYFQNEAQLDKSGLPSDRFFAERPEGSVSTLKIQRTQQEDSAVYLCASSLALRETQYFGPGTRLLVL.

V and J are TRBV30 and TRBJ1-5; 8 bases agree with TRBD1. The CDR3 is 15 amino acids. V trimming: 3 bases; J trimming: 2 bases; junction bases outside the gene matches: 6. The germline V gene has CDR1 GTSNPN and CDR2 SVGIG (reference sequence). This CDR3 reads CAWSKQTGGNQPQHF. The DNA for the CDR3 is TGTGCCTGGAGCAAACAGACAGGGGGCAATCAGCCCCAGCATTTT. The variable domain in full, with the rest retrieved from reference TRBV30 and TRBJ1-5, is SQTIHQWPATLVQPVGSPLSLECTVEGTSNPNLYWYRQAAGRGLQLLFYSVGIGQISSEVPQNLSASRPQDRQFILSSKKLLLSDSGFYLCAWSKQTGGNQPQHFGDGTRLSIL.

The chain has TRBV19 and TRBJ1-3; 9 nucleotides match TRBD1. This CDR3 spans 13 amino acids. Unmatched junction bases numbered 4, after V lost 5 bases and J lost 8 bases. CDR1 and CDR2 from the germline V gene are LNHDA and SQIVND (reference sequence). Here the CDR3 DNA reads TGTGCCAGTAGTCCTCGACAGGGGGACACCATATATTTT. It specifies CASSPRQGDTIYF.

This rearrangement joins TRBV7-2 to TRBJ2-3, with TRBD2 identical over 12 bases. J gave up 0 bases and V 2 bases, and 9 bases lay outside the gene matches. CDR3 length: 19 residues. The V gene's germline CDR1 is SGHTA and CDR2 FQGNSA. Here the CDR3 reads CASSLSSSGRAWSTDTQYF. In DNA, the CDR3 is TGTGCCAGCAGCTTAAGTTCTAGCGGGAGGGCCTGGAGCACAGATACGCAGTATTTT.